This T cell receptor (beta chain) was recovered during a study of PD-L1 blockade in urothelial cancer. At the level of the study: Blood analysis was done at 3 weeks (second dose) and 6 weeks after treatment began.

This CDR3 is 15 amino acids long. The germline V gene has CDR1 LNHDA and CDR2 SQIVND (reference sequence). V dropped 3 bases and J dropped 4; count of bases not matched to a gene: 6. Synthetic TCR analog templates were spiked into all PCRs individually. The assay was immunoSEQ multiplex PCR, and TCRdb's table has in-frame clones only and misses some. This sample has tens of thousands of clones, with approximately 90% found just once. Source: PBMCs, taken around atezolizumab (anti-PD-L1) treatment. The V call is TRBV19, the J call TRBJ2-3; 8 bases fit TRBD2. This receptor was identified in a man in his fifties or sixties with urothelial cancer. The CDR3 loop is CASSMARTSPDTQYF. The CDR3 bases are TGTGCCAGTAGTATGGCCCGGACTAGCCCAGATACGCAGTATTTT.